The next 2 T cell receptor beta chains were all read from a single sample in a study of high-grade serous ovarian cancer treatment subgroups. Assay: immunoSEQ multiplex PCR; the TCRdb copy retains only in-frame clones and omits some. The table lists more than 35,000 clones, roughly three quarters of them singletons, with roughly 3% in the top ten. Tumor samples were taken before definitive surgery or chemotherapy. Specimen: tumor tissue. Receptors were obtained from a human donor with high-grade serous ovarian cancer.

The chain uses TRBV15 and TRBJ2-1; 11 nucleotides agree with TRBD2. Germline CDR1 reads LNHNV; CDR2 reads YYDKDF (reference sequence). V lost 4 bases and J lost 5; bases outside the gene matches: 1. This CDR3 contains 14 residues. The DNA of the CDR3 is TGTGCCACCAGCAAACTAGCGGGAGACAATGAGCAGTTCTTC. Translation gives CATSKLAGDNEQFF.

The gene calls are TRBV9 and TRBJ2-1; the match to TRBD2 covers 13 bases. V shed 4 bases, J shed 1 base, and the junction held 17 bases outside the gene matches. The germline gives CDR1 SGDLS, CDR2 YYNGEE. The CDR3 has 21 amino acids. The CDR3 here is CASSPRTGLAGVDGSYNEQFF. The CDR3 DNA is TGTGCCAGCAGCCCTAGGACCGGACTAGCGGGAGTCGATGGGTCCTACAATGAGCAGTTCTTC.